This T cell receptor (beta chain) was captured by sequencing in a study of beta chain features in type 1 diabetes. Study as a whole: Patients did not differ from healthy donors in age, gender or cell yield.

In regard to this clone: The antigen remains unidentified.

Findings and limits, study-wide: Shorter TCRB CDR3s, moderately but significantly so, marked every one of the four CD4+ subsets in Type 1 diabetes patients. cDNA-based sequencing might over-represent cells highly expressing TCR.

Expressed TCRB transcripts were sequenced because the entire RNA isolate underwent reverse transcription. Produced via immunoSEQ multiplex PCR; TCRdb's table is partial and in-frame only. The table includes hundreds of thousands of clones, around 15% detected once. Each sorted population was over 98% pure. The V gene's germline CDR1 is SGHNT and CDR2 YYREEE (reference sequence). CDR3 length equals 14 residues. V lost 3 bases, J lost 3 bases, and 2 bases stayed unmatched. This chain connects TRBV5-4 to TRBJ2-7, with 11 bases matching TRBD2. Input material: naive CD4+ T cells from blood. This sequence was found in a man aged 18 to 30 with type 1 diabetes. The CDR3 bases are TGTGCCAGCAGCTCCCTAGCGGGAGGCTACGAGCAGTACTTC. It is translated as CASSSLAGGYEQYF.